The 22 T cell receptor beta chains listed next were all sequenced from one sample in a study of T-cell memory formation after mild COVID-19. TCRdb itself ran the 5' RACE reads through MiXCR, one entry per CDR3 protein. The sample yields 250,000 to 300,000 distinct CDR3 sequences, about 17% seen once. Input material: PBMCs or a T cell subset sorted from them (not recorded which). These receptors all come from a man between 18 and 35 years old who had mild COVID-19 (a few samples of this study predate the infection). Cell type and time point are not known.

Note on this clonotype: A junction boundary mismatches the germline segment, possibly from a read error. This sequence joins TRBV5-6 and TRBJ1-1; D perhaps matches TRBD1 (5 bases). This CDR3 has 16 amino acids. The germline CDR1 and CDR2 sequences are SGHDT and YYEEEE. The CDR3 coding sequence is TGTGCCAGCAGCTTGGTTCTAGTGGGGCAGGCCACTGACGCTTTCTTT. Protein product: CASSLVLVGQATDAFF.

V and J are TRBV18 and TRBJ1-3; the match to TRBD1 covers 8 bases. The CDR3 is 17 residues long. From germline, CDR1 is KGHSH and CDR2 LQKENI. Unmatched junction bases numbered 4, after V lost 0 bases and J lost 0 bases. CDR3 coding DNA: TGTGCCAGCTCACCACCGGGGACAGGCCCCTCTGGAAACACCATATATTTT. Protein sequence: CASSPPGTGPSGNTIYF.

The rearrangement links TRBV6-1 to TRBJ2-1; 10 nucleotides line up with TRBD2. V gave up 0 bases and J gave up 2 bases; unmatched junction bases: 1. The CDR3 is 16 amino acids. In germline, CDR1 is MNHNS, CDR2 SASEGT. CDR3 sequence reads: CASSEASGGAYNEQFF. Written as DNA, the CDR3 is TGTGCCAGCAGTGAAGCAAGCGGGGGGGCCTACAATGAGCAGTTCTTC.

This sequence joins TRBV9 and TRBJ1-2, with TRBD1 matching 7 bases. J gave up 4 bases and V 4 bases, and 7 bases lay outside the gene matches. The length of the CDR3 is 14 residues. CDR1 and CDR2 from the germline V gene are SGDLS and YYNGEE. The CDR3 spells CASSRSTGSYGYTF. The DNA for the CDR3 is TGTGCCAGCAGCCGATCGACAGGGAGCTATGGCTACACCTTC.

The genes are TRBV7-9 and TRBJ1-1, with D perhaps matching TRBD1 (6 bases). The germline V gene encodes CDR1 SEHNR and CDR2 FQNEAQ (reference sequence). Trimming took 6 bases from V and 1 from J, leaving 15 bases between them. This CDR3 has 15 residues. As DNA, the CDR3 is TGTGCCAGCAGTTTGCAAGGGACAACGAACACTGAAGCTTTCTTT. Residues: CASSLQGTTNTEAFF.

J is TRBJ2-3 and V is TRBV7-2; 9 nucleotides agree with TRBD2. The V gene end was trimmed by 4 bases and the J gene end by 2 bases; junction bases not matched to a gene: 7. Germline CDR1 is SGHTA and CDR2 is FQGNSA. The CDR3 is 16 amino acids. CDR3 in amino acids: CASSSRAGGNTDTQYF. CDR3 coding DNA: TGTGCCAGCAGCTCCCGAGCGGGGGGAAACACAGATACGCAGTATTTT. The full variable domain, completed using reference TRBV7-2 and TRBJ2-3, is GAGVSQSPSNKVTEKGKDVELRCDPISGHTALYWYRQSLGQGLEFLIYFQGNSAPDKSGLPSDRFSAERTGGSVSTLTIQRTQQEDSAVYLCASSSRAGGNTDTQYFGPGTRLTVL.

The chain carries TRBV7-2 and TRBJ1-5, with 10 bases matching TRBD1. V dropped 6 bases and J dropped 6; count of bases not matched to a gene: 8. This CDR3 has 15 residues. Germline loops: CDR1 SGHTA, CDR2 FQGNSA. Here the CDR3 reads CASSWTGGIGQPQHF. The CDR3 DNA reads TGTGCCAGCAGTTGGACAGGGGGGATCGGTCAGCCCCAGCATTTT. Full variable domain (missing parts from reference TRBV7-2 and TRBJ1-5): GAGVSQSPSNKVTEKGKDVELRCDPISGHTALYWYRQSLGQGLEFLIYFQGNSAPDKSGLPSDRFSAERTGGSVSTLTIQRTQQEDSAVYLCASSWTGGIGQPQHFGDGTRLSIL.

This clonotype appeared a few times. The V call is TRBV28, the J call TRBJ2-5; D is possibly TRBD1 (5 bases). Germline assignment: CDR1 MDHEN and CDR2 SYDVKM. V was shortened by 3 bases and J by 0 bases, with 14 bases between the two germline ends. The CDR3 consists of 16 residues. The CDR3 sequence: CASSFRQTLYQETQYF. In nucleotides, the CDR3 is TGTGCCAGCAGTTTCCGACAGACATTGTACCAAGAGACCCAGTACTTC. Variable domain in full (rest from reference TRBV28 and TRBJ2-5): DVKVTQSSRYLVKRTGEKVFLECVQDMDHENMFWYRQDPGLGLRLIYFSYDVKMKEKGDIPEGYSVSREKKERFSLILESASTNQTSMYLCASSFRQTLYQETQYFGPGTRLLVL.

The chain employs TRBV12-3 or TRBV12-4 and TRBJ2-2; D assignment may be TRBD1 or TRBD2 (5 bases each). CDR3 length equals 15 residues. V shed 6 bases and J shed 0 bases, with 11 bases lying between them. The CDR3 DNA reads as TGTGCCAGCAGATCGAGGGGAGCGAACACCGGGGAGCTGTTTTTT. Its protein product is CASRSRGANTGELFF.

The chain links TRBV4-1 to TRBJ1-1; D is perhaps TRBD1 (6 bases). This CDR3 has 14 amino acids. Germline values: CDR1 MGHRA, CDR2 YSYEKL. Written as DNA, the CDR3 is TGCGCTACCAAGGTGCGGGGGGCGAACACTGAAGCTTTCTTT. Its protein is CATKVRGANTEAFF.

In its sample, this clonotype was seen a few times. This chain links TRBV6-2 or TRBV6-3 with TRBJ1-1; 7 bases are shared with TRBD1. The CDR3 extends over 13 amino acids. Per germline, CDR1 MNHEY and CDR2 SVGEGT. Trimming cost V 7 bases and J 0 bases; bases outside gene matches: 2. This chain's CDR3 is CASIDRVNTEAFF. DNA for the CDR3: TGTGCCAGCATCGACAGGGTGAACACTGAAGCTTTCTTT.

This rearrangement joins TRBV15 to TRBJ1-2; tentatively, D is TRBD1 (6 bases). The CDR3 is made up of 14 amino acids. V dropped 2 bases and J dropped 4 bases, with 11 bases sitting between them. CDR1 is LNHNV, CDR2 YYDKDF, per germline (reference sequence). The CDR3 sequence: CATSRSGGFYGYTF. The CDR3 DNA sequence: TGTGCCACCAGCAGATCCGGGGGCTTCTATGGCTACACCTTC.

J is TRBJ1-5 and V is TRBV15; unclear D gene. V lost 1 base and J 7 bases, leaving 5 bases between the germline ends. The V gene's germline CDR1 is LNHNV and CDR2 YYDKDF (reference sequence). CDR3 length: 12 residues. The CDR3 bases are TGTGCCACCAGCAGAGCCGCACAGCCCCAGCATTTT. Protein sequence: CATSRAAQPQHF. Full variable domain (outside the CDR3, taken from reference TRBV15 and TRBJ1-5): DAMVIQNPRYQVTQFGKPVTLSCSQTLNHNVMYWYQQKSSQAPKLLFHYYDKDFNNEADTPDNFQSRRPNTSFCFLDIRSPGLGDTAMYLCATSRAAQPQHFGDGTRLSIL.

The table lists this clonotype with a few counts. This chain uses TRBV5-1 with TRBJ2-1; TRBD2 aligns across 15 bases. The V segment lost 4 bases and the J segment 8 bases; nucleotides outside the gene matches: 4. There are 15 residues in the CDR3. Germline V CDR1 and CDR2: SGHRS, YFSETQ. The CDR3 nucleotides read TGCGCCAGCAGCGTAGGGACTAGCGGGGGGTATGAGCAGTTCTTC. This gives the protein CASSVGTSGGYEQFF. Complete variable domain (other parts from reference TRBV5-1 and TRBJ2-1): KAGVTQTPRYLIKTRGQQVTLSCSPISGHRSVSWYQQTPGQGLQFLFEYFSETQRNKGNFPGRFSGRQFSNSRSEMNVSTLELGDSALYLCASSVGTSGGYEQFFGPGTRLTVL.

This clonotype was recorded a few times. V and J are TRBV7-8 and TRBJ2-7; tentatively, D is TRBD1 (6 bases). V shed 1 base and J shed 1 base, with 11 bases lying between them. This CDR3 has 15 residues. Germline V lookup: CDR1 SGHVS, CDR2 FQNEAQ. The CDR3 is CASSLVQGPSYEQYV. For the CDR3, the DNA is TGTGCCAGCAGCTTAGTACAGGGTCCGTCCTACGAGCAGTACGTC.

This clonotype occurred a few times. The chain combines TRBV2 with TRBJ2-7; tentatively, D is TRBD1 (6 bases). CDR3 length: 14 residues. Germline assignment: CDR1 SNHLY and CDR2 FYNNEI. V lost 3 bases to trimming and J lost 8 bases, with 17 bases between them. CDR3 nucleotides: TGTGCCAGCAGTGATGTGGGGGCCGGCTTGAAGCAGTACTTC. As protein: CASSDVGAGLKQYF.

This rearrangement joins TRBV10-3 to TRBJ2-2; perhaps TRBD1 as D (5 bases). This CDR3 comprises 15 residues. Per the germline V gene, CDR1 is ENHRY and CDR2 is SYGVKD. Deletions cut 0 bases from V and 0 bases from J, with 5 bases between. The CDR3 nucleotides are TGTGCCATCAGTGAGTCGGGGCCGAACACCGGGGAGCTGTTTTTT. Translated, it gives CAISESGPNTGELFF.

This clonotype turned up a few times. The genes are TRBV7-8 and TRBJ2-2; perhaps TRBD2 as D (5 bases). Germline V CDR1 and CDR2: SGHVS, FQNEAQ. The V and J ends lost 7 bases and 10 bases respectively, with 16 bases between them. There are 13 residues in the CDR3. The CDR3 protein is CASTHRGPEELFF. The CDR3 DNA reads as TGTGCCAGCACCCACCGGGGTCCAGAGGAGCTGTTTTTT.

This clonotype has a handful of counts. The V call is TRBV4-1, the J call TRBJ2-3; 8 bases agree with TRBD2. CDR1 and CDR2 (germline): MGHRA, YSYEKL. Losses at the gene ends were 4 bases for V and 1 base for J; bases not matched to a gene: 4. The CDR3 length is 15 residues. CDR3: CASSPPAGGTDTQYF. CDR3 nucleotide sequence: TGCGCCAGCAGCCCCCCAGCGGGGGGCACAGATACGCAGTATTTT.

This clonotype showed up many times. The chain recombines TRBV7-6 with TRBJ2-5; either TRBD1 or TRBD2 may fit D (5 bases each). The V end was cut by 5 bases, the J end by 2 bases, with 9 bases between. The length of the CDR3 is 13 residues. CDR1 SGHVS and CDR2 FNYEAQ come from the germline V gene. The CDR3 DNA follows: TGTGCCAGCAGCATGGGACGGCAAGAGACCCAGTACTTC. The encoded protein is CASSMGRQETQYF.

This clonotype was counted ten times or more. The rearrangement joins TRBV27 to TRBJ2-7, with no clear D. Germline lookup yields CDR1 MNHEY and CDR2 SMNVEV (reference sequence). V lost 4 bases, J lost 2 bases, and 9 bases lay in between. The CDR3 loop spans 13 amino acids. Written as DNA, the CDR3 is TGTGCCAGCAGTTGGCGACCTCCCTACGAGCAGTACTTC. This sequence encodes CASSWRPPYEQYF.

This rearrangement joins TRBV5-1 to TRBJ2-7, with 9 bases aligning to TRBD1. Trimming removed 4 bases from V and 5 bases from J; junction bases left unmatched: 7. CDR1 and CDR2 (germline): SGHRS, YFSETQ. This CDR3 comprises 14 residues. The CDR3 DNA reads TGCGCCAGCAGCCTGACGACAGGGGGAGACGAGCAGTACTTC. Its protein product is CASSLTTGGDEQYF.